The clone carrying this TCR beta chain was counted many times. Antigen unknown. This specimen comes from a study of identical twins. Unique molecular identifiers were present on cDNA, and template switching added a universal primer site. Each CDR3 protein gets one entry after TCRdb re-called the 5' RACE reads with MiXCR. The sample includes under 450,000 distinct CDR3 sequences, approximately 17% of them seen just once. Germline CDR1 SGHRS, CDR2 YFSETQ. Trimming cost V 4 bases and J 4 bases, with 17 bases left between them. CDR3 length: 15 amino acids. Overall study findings and caveats: Within cord blood, abundant beta clonotypes carried fewer insertions, but memory repertoires showed no such trend. Invariant T cells like MAIT and iNKT could partly confound the zero-insertion analyses.

The sequence derives from a man in his forties or fifties in good health. The J gene is TRBJ1-2, the V gene TRBV5-1, with D possibly TRBD1 on 6 matching bases. Specimen: naive T cells sorted from blood. CDR3 amino acids: CASSIRDKGGYGYTF. In DNA form, the CDR3 reads TGCGCCAGCAGCATAAGGGACAAGGGAGGCTATGGCTACACCTTC.